A single sample gave rise to the 9 T cell receptor beta chains below, sequenced in a study of blood T cells in healthy people across ages. The use of a sample-barcoded 5' primer and a J-beta primer mix characterized a second PCR of roughly 6 to 11 cycles. TCRdb re-derived calls from the 5' RACE reads in MiXCR, one entry per CDR3 protein. The sample shows around 820,000 distinct CDR3 sequences, 25% of them seen only once. The sample was also reused in another study, on T cells of mothers and their children.

Sequencing was done on a sample of blood. Receptors were obtained from a boy aged 5-17 years in good health.

The sample holds a few counts of this clonotype. This sequence joins TRBV20-1 and TRBJ1-5, with D possibly matching TRBD1 (5 bases). Germline V gene sequence: CDR1 DFQATT, CDR2 SNEGSKA (reference sequence). The CDR3 length is 16 residues. The germline V and J ends were trimmed by 0 bases and 1 base, with 13 bases remaining between them. The DNA for the CDR3 is TGCAGTGCTAGAGATAGTTGGAAGGGGAGCAATCAGCCCCAGCATTTT. It specifies CSARDSWKGSNQPQHF.

This clonotype was detected only a few times. The CDR3 loop is CASSLLAGSDTQYF. CDR3 nucleotide sequence: TGTGCCAGCAGTCTCCTAGCGGGTAGTGATACGCAGTATTTT. The rearrangement links TRBV28 to TRBJ2-3; 8 nucleotides align to TRBD2. The germline CDR1 and CDR2 sequences are MDHEN and SYDVKM. The CDR3 is 14 amino acids. The trim removed 5 bases at V and 6 bases at J, leaving 7 bases unmatched.

This clonotype was seen more than once but under ten times. J is TRBJ2-5 and V is TRBV7-8, with 11 bases matching TRBD2. The tail of the sequence fits TRBJ2-7 better, so the J call may be wrong. CDR1 and CDR2 from the germline V gene are SGHVS and FQNEAQ. The CDR3 spans 18 residues. As DNA, the CDR3 is TGTGCCAGCAGCTGGAAATTCGGTGGTAGCGGGGGGGCCTACGAGCAGTACTTC. Translation: CASSWKFGGSGGAYEQYF.

Ten or more counts support this clonotype. The V call is TRBV5-1, the J call TRBJ2-7; no clear D gene. This CDR3 comprises 14 residues. CDR1 and CDR2 (germline): SGHRS, YFSETQ. Trimming removed 0 bases from V and 2 bases from J, with 9 bases in between. The CDR3 DNA reads TGCGCCAGCAGCTTGGTGGTCAGACCCTACGAGCAGTACTTC. It specifies CASSLVVRPYEQYF.

In DNA, the CDR3 is TGCAGCGTCCCACCGGCCCAGTCTTCCGATACGCAGTATTTT. Amino acid sequence: CSVPPAQSSDTQYF. This sequence joins TRBV29-1 and TRBJ2-3; no firm D call. The V and J ends lost 6 bases and 6 bases respectively, with 19 bases between them. The germline V gene has CDR1 SQVTM and CDR2 ANQGSEA. The CDR3 loop spans 14 amino acids.

This clonotype was recorded a few times. The chain combines TRBV27 with TRBJ2-5; TRBD1 is a possible D gene (6 bases). Per germline, CDR1 MNHEY and CDR2 SMNVEV (reference sequence). V lost 7 bases, J lost 7 bases, and 16 bases lay in between. The CDR3 has 13 residues. CDR3 bases: TGTGCCAGCAAAACTCAGGGGAAAGCGACCCAGTACTTC. Protein product: CASKTQGKATQYF.

In this sample, this clonotype turned up a few times. The chain employs TRBV10-3 and TRBJ2-4; the match to TRBD2 covers 12 bases. CDR1 and CDR2 from the germline V gene are ENHRY and SYGVKD. CDR3 length: 17 amino acids. V lost 2 bases and J lost 9; bases outside the gene matches: 11. CDR3 protein: CAISEAGLAGNGGIQYF. CDR3 DNA sequence: TGTGCCATCAGTGAGGCAGGACTAGCGGGAAATGGAGGCATTCAGTACTTC.

This clonotype was detected only a few times. The rearrangement joins TRBV11-1 to TRBJ2-5, with D tentatively TRBD1 (6 bases). Germline V gene lookup returns CDR1 SGHAT and CDR2 FQDESV (reference sequence). This CDR3 contains 16 residues. V gave up 2 bases and J gave up 1 base, with 14 bases separating them. In DNA, the CDR3 is TGTGCCAGCAGCTTATCCGGACAGCACTTCCAAGAGACCCAGTACTTC. Protein product: CASSLSGQHFQETQYF. Full variable domain (rest looked up from reference TRBV11-1 and TRBJ2-5): EAEVAQSPRYKITEKSQAVAFWCDPISGHATLYWYRQILGQGPELLVQFQDESVVDDSQLPKDRFSAERLKGVDSTLKIQPAELGDSAMYLCASSLSGQHFQETQYFGPGTRLLVL.

V gene TRBV7-2 combines with J gene TRBJ1-1, with D maybe TRBD1 (6 bases). The CDR3 spans 15 residues. From germline, CDR1 is SGHTA and CDR2 FQGNSA. V gave up 1 base and J gave up 4 bases, with 13 bases separating them. DNA for the CDR3: TGTGCCAGCAGCTTAGGATGGGGGGCCTTCACTGAAGCTTTCTTT. Its protein is CASSLGWGAFTEAFF. The whole variable domain, remainder taken from reference TRBV7-2 and TRBJ1-1, is GAGVSQSPSNKVTEKGKDVELRCDPISGHTALYWYRQSLGQGLEFLIYFQGNSAPDKSGLPSDRFSAERTGGSVSTLTIQRTQQEDSAVYLCASSLGWGAFTEAFFGQGTRLTVV.